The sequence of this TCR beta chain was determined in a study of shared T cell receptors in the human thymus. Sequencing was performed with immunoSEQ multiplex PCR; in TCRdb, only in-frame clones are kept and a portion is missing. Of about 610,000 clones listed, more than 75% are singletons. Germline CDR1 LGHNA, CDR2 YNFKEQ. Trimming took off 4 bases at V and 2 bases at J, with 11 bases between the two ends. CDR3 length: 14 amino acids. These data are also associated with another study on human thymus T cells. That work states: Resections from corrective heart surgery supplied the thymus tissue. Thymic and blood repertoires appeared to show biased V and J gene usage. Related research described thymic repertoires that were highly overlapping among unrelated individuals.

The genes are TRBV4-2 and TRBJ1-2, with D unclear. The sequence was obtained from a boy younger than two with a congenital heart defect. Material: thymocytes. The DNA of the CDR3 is TGTGCCAGCAGCCCGACTGGCGGGAACTATGGCTACACCTTC. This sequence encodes CASSPTGGNYGYTF.